This TCR beta chain was sequenced during a study of human T cells and chemical hapten exposure. Overall study: Women made up most patients, who had alopecia areata, totalis or universalis.

As the library was built, unique molecular identifiers were attached to individual cDNA molecules. Via MiXCR, TCRdb re-called the RACE reads, giving one row per CDR3 protein. This table holds a few hundred thousand distinct CDR3 sequences, approximately 7.5% found once. Time point meaning: pre-sensitization, week 0. The treatment: therapeutic diphenylcyclopropenone sensitization with weekly scalp DPC. The V end was cut by 5 bases, the J end by 1 base, with 8 bases between. The germline gives CDR1 DFQATT, CDR2 SNEGSKA (reference sequence). The CDR3 loop spans 12 amino acids. Study-level points and caveats: TCRs exceeding 1 in 1000 frequency stayed unchanged with DPC sensitization.

With respect to this clonotype: The antigen is undetermined.

This clonotype was sampled from a man aged 18 to 30 with alopecia areata. Some clones in this sample may be carry-over from other donors' samples. The chain uses TRBV20-1 and TRBJ1-1; D remains unclear. This sample comprised whole blood, obtained in connection with sensitization to the hapten diphenylcyclopropenone (DPC). CDR3 sequence reads: CSACSTNTEAFF. DNA for the CDR3: TGCAGTGCTTGTAGTACGAACACTGAAGCTTTCTTT.